This T cell receptor beta chain derives from a study of a mutant IDH1 vaccine in newly diagnosed glioma. Whole-study context: Patients previously underwent radiotherapy, temozolomide, or both, and most underwent both. Visit timing is recorded as week 35 for V12 and week 47 for V13.

Sequencing was performed with immunoSEQ multiplex PCR; in TCRdb, only in-frame clones are kept and a portion is missing. The repertoire holds roughly 34,000 clones, with about 86% as singletons. Per germline, CDR1 SGHRS and CDR2 YFSETQ. The CDR3 sequence is 15 residues long. V dropped 1 base and J dropped 4; count of bases not matched to a gene: 7. Turning to this clone: The target antigen is unknown.

Noted time point: week 47, end of study. One vaccine dose held 300 ug of mutant IDH1 20-mer peptide and came with topical imiquimod. The sequencing here drew on PBMCs, taken from a glioma patient whose treatment included an IDH1 peptide vaccine. J is TRBJ2-5 and V is TRBV5-1, with 7 nucleotides matching TRBD2. The receptor's source is a woman aged 25 to 45 with glioma. CDR3 loop: CASSLTPREGETQYF. Written as DNA, the CDR3 is TGCGCCAGCAGCTTGACCCCCAGGGAGGGAGAGACCCAGTACTTC.